This T cell receptor beta chain derives from a study of cytomegalovirus exposure and HLA in healthy donors. About the study: Researchers found that around 80% of 398 genotyped donors fell within the Caucasian-associated ancestry cluster.

Germline values: CDR1 KGHSH, CDR2 LQKENI. V was cut by 6 bases and J by 1 base, with 14 bases left in between. There are 15 residues in the CDR3. Primers for the PCR totalled 60 Vbeta and 13 Jbeta. Authors' processing steps: Per a later analysis, the number of unique TCR beta chains was around 79 million, of which around 9.9 million were shared. The repertoire was sequenced with immunoSEQ multiplex PCR; TCRdb's copy has only in-frame clones and lacks some. From that table come the V and J calls and clone size; the DNA was used to work out D and trimming. The sample lists 200,000 to 250,000 clones, approximately 82% occurring once.

The sample comprised PBMCs. This receptor was obtained from a man younger than 30 in good health and CMV-seronegative. The gene calls are TRBV18 and TRBJ2-3, with D possibly matching TRBD1 (6 bases). DNA for the CDR3: TGTGCCAGCTCTCCCATCCGACAGGGCACAGATACGCAGTATTTT. Translated: CASSPIRQGTDTQYF. Full variable domain (missing parts from reference TRBV18 and TRBJ2-3): NAGVMQNPRHLVRRRGQEARLRCSPMKGHSHVYWYRQLPEEGLKFMVYLQKENIIDESGMPKERFSAEFPKEGPSILRIQQVVRGDSAAYFCASSPIRQGTDTQYFGPGTRLTVL.